Detailed here is one T cell receptor beta chain. The data stem from a study of blood T cell repertoires in COVID-19. At the level of the study: The United States, Italy and Spain supplied acute and convalescent COVID-19 samples. Nucleic acid was either cDNA or gDNA, and it came from T cells, B-cell-depleted T cells, or PBMCs.

Authors' methods: Quantification of nucleated cells was approximated via reference gene primer amplification. Assay: immunoSEQ multiplex PCR; the TCRdb copy retains only in-frame clones and omits some. V and J calls and clone size are given by that table; D and trimming were obtained from the DNA. The sample carries some 100,000 clones, over 75% recorded once. V lost 1 base to trimming and J lost 2 bases, with 9 bases between them. Germline V CDR1 and CDR2: SGHAT, FQNNGV. The CDR3 contains 14 residues. The sequence came from a man in his forties or fifties with acute or convalescent COVID-19. V and J are TRBV11-2 and TRBJ2-7; D not resolved. Sequenced material: peripheral blood. The CDR3 sequence is CASSLVAQPYEQYF. As DNA, the CDR3 is TGTGCCAGCAGCTTAGTAGCCCAACCCTACGAGCAGTACTTC.